One and the same sample provided the 20 T cell receptor beta chains below, sequenced in a study of blood T cell repertoires in COVID-19. Here immunoSEQ multiplex PCR was the method, and the copy in TCRdb shows in-frame clones only, minus some. The sample shows roughly 180,000 clones, approximately 80% of them seen only once. Sequenced: peripheral blood. The receptors were sampled from a woman aged 40 to 50 with COVID-19, enrolled during active disease.

The chain recombines TRBV5-1 with TRBJ1-4; 10 bases agree with TRBD1. The V gene's germline CDR1 is SGHRS and CDR2 YFSETQ. The CDR3 consists of 14 residues. The J segment lost 12 bases and the V segment lost 4 bases, leaving 9 bases of the junction unmatched. CDR3 sequence (DNA): TGCGCCAGCAGCCCGAGGGGACAGGGGTTTCAACTGTTTTTT. Translating it yields CASSPRGQGFQLFF.

In this sample, this clone turned up once. The rearrangement uses TRBV20-1 and TRBJ2-3; D gene uncertain. CDR1 is DFQATT, CDR2 SNEGSKA, per germline (reference sequence). The CDR3 is 11 amino acids. The V end was cut by 6 bases, the J end by 3 bases, with 7 bases between. CDR3 loop: CSAVLTDTQYF. CDR3 coding DNA: TGCAGTGCCGTCTTAACAGATACGCAGTATTTT.

The V gene is TRBV5-1, the J gene TRBJ2-5; 7 nucleotides line up with TRBD2. J was trimmed by 5 bases and V by 5 bases; bases with no gene match: 6. The CDR3 length is 13 residues. Germline CDR1 and CDR2: SGHRS and YFSETQ. CDR3 sequence: CASRMSGKETQYF. The DNA of the CDR3 is TGCGCCAGCAGGATGAGCGGGAAGGAGACCCAGTACTTC.

The chain uses TRBV4-1 and TRBJ2-4, with a weak D call TRBD1 (7 bases). V lost 0 bases, J lost 7 bases, and 16 bases lay in between. The CDR3 runs to 16 residues. Germline V gives CDR1 MGHRA, CDR2 YSYEKL. CDR3 coding DNA: TGCGCCAGCAGCCAAGATAGACAGGGCGGGACGAACATTCAGTACTTC. It yields the protein CASSQDRQGGTNIQYF.

This clone was found once. This rearrangement joins TRBV6-1 to TRBJ2-7, with D possibly TRBD1 on 6 matching bases. The CDR3 is 14 amino acids. Germline V gene lookup returns CDR1 MNHNS and CDR2 SASEGT. Trimming stripped 0 bases from V and 2 bases from J, with 8 bases between. The CDR3 DNA sequence: TGTGCCAGCAGTGAAGCGACAGGACCCTACGAGCAGTACGTC. It specifies CASSEATGPYEQYV.

This clone was seen a single time. The chain joins TRBV5-6 to TRBJ2-7; tentatively, D is TRBD2 (6 bases). From germline, CDR1 is SGHDT and CDR2 YYEEEE. This CDR3 comprises 13 residues. V shed 0 bases and J shed 6 bases, with 10 bases lying between them. The CDR3 sequence: CASSLAGVSEQYV. DNA for the CDR3: TGTGCCAGCAGCTTGGCGGGGGTTTCCGAGCAGTACGTC.

This clone has just one count. This sequence joins TRBV7-9 and TRBJ1-1, with D perhaps TRBD1 (6 bases). V was clipped by 2 bases and J by 2 bases, with 9 bases between them. The length of the CDR3 is 14 residues. In germline, CDR1 is SEHNR, CDR2 FQNEAQ (reference sequence). CDR3 bases: TGTGCCAGCAGCTTAAACAGGGCAAACACTGAAGCTTTCTTT. Translation: CASSLNRANTEAFF. Looking up the rest from reference TRBV7-9 and TRBJ1-1 gives the full variable domain: DTGVSQNPRHKITKRGQNVTFRCDPISEHNRLYWYRQTLGQGPEFLTYFQNEAQLEKSRLLSDRFSAERPKGSFSTLEIQRTEQGDSAMYLCASSLNRANTEAFFGQGTRLTVV.

This sequence joins TRBV28 and TRBJ2-7; D perhaps matches TRBD2 (7 bases). Trimming removed 6 bases from V and 2 bases from J, with 11 bases in between. CDR1 is MDHEN and CDR2 is SYDVKM in the germline V gene. This CDR3 has 13 amino acids. The CDR3 sequence: CASSKGGPYEQYF. In nucleotides, the CDR3 is TGTGCCAGCAGCAAGGGGGGGCCCTACGAGCAGTACTTC.

This rearrangement joins TRBV14 to TRBJ2-3; tentative D call: TRBD2 (7 bases). Germline V gene data show CDR1 as SGHDN and CDR2 as FVKESK. Trimming pared 7 bases from V and 10 bases from J, leaving 30 bases between. The CDR3 is made up of 17 amino acids. In DNA form, the CDR3 reads TGTGCCAGCACCCCAGGAGGTTGGGGGGGCCCTACTCACGCGCAGTATTTT. Its protein product is CASTPGGWGGPTHAQYF.

The chain joins TRBV4-2 to TRBJ2-1, with D possibly matching TRBD2 (6 bases). Trimming stripped 2 bases from V and 6 bases from J, with 14 bases between. This CDR3 has 15 amino acids. Per germline, CDR1 LGHNA and CDR2 YNFKEQ. The CDR3 sequence is CASSQNAGTLNEQFF. DNA for the CDR3: TGTGCCAGCAGCCAAAACGCGGGGACCCTCAATGAGCAGTTCTTC.

V is TRBV21-1 and J is TRBJ2-2; no DNA check was done on the table's D call, TRBD2. TRBV21-1 is deemed a pseudogene. The CDR3 covers 15 residues. This CDR3 reads CASSPELAGAGELFF. DNA of the CDR3: TGTGCCAGCAGCCCTGAACTAGCGGGAGCCGGGGAGCTGTTTTTT.

Here the CDR3 DNA reads TGTGCCAGCAGCCTAAGGACTAGCAGGAGTTACAATGAGCAGTTCTTC. The encoded protein is CASSLRTSRSYNEQFF. The chain has TRBV7-2 and TRBJ2-1; 8 bases agree with TRBD2. The germline CDR1 and CDR2 sequences are SGHTA and FQGNSA. V was clipped by 5 bases and J by 4 bases; unmatched bases: 10. The CDR3 covers 16 residues.

The chain carries TRBV7-2 and TRBJ2-1; 7 bases fit TRBD2. CDR3 length equals 15 residues. Unmatched junction bases numbered 10, after V lost 5 bases and J lost 6 bases. Germline V gene lookup returns CDR1 SGHTA and CDR2 FQGNSA. CDR3 sequence reads: CASSLIRGSSNEQFF. DNA of the CDR3: TGTGCCAGCAGCCTAATACGCGGGAGTAGCAATGAGCAGTTCTTC.

The sample holds one count of this clone. The J gene is TRBJ1-5, the V gene TRBV28, with a tentative D call TRBD1 (6 bases). V was trimmed by 7 bases and J by 3 bases, leaving 13 bases between them. The CDR3 is 14 amino acids. Germline V gene lookup returns CDR1 MDHEN and CDR2 SYDVKM. CDR3 coding DNA: TGTGCCAGCACCGTGGACAGAGTCAATCAGCCCCAGCATTTT. Protein: CASTVDRVNQPQHF.

The chain has TRBV5-5 and TRBJ1-5, with D hard to call. Germline V CDR1 and CDR2: SGHKS, YYEKEE (reference sequence). The CDR3 length is 15 residues. The V gene lost 4 bases and the J gene lost 2 bases, with 13 bases spanning the gap. CDR3 in DNA: TGTGCCAGCAGCCCTGGGAGGAGGGGCAATCAGCCCCAGCATTTT. Protein product: CASSPGRRGNQPQHF.

The chain's CDR3 is CASKTGREQYV. The CDR3 DNA sequence: TGTGCCAGTAAGACAGGGCGCGAGCAGTACGTC. The J gene is TRBJ2-7, the V gene TRBV6-5, with 7 nucleotides matching TRBD1. Germline trimming cut 9 bases from V and 6 bases from J; bases unmatched to any gene: 5. Germline assignment: CDR1 MNHEY and CDR2 SVGAGI. The CDR3 sequence is 11 residues long.

The V and J genes are TRBV27 and TRBJ2-1, with no clear D. CDR1 and CDR2 (germline): MNHEY, SMNVEV (reference sequence). The CDR3 extends over 13 amino acids. Between the trimmed V and J ends, which lost 0 bases and 4 bases, there was a span of 4 bases. CDR3 in DNA: TGTGCCAGCAGTTTATCGGCTTACAATGAGCAGTTCTTC. This codes for CASSLSAYNEQFF.

V is TRBV6-5 and J is TRBJ2-5; 7 bases line up with TRBD2. CDR1 and CDR2 (germline): MNHEY, SVGAGI. This CDR3 contains 14 residues. Trimming took 6 bases from V and 7 from J; bases not matched to a gene: 11. In nucleotides, the CDR3 is TGTGCCAGCAGACTAACGAGCGGGATAGGGACCCAGTACTTC. This gives the protein CASRLTSGIGTQYF.

The chain employs TRBV4-2 and TRBJ2-3; D perhaps matches TRBD2 (6 bases). The CDR3 runs to 15 residues. Germline V lookup: CDR1 LGHNA, CDR2 YNFKEQ. V lost 0 bases, J lost 5 bases, and 12 bases lay in between. CDR3 in amino acids: CASSQEASAGDTQYF. For the CDR3, the DNA is TGTGCCAGCAGCCAAGAAGCTAGCGCGGGAGATACGCAGTATTTT.

The chain is built from TRBV9 and TRBJ2-3; TRBD2 matches at 7 bases. The CDR3 sequence is 15 residues long. Per germline, CDR1 SGDLS and CDR2 YYNGEE. The V and J ends lost 0 bases and 3 bases, in that order; junction bases with no gene match: 4. CDR3 nucleotides: TGTGCCAGCAGCGTAGAAGGGCGGGGGACAGATACGCAGTATTTT. Translated: CASSVEGRGTDTQYF.